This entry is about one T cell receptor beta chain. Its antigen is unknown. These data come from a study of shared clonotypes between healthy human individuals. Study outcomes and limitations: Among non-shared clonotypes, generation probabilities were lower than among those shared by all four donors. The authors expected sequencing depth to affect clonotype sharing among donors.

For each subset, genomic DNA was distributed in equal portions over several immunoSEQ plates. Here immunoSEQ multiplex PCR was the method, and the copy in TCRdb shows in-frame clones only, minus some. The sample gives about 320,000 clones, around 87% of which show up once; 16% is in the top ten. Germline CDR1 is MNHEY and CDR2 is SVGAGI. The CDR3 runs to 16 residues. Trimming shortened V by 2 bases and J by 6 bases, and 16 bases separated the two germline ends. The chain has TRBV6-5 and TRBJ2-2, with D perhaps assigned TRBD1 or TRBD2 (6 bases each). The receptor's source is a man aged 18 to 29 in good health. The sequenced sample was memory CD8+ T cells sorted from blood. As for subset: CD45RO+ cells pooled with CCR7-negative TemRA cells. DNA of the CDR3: TGTGCCAGCAGTTACGTGCTAGGGGGGTACGCCGGGGAGCTGTTTTTT. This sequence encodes CASSYVLGGYAGELFF.